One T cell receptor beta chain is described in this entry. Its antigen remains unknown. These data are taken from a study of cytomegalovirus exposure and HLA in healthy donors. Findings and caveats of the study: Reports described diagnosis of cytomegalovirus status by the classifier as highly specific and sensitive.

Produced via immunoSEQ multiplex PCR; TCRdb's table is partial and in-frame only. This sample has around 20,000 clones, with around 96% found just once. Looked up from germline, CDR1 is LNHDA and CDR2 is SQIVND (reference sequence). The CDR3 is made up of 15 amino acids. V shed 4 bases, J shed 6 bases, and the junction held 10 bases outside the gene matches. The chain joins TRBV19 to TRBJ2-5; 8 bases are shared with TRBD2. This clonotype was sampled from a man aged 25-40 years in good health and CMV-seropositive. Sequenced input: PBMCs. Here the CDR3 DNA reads TGTGCCAGTAGTAAGCCAGCGGGAGATAGTAAGACCCAGTACTTC. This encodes CASSKPAGDSKTQYF.